The 6 T cell receptor beta chains given below trace back to one sample, sequenced in a study of blood T cell repertoires in COVID-19 (dated by TCRdb to 2019 to 2021). Libraries came from the immunoSEQ multiplex PCR assay. TCRdb limited this immuneACCESS table to in-frame rearrangements with V and J called. A share of clones is missing; checked studies link under half to unresolved V genes, and the rest is unexplained. The sample profile shows 65,000 to 70,000 clones; approximately 75% of them were found once. The ten largest clones represent around 5.9% of the sample. The sequencing input was peripheral blood. The receptor set was obtained from a woman aged 60-75 years with acute or convalescent COVID-19.

The V gene is TRBV5-1, the J gene TRBJ2-6; the match to TRBD1 covers 9 bases. The CDR3 is 19 amino acids. Trimming at V came to 2 bases and at J to 4 bases, leaving 13 bases not matched to a gene. Germline CDR1 reads SGHRS; CDR2 reads YFSETQ. The CDR3 is CASSFPPPGQGAGANVLTF. In DNA, the CDR3 is TGCGCCAGCAGCTTTCCTCCCCCGGGACAGGGTGCCGGGGCCAACGTCCTGACTTTC.

V gene TRBV7-3 combines with J gene TRBJ2-2, with D maybe TRBD2 (7 bases). From germline, CDR1 is SGHTA and CDR2 FQGTGA. The CDR3 length is 14 residues. The V end was cut by 5 bases, the J end by 8 bases, with 15 bases between. In nucleotides, the CDR3 is TGTGCCAGCAGCACCGGGGGGCTCGCAGGGGAGCTGTTTTTT. Its translation: CASSTGGLAGELFF.

The rearrangement uses TRBV5-4 and TRBJ1-1; no firm D call. CDR3 length: 14 amino acids. Germline CDR1 reads SGHNT; CDR2 reads YYREEE (reference sequence). Trimming shortened V by 4 bases and J by 6 bases, and 16 bases separated the two germline ends. The CDR3 loop reads CASSPRVARSEAFF. In DNA, the CDR3 is TGTGCCAGCAGCCCCCGGGTGGCCCGATCTGAAGCTTTCTTT.

The V call is TRBV5-1, the J call TRBJ2-2, with 7 positions matching TRBD1. The CDR3 extends over 13 amino acids. The germline CDR1 and CDR2 sequences are SGHRS and YFSETQ. V shed 0 bases and J 7 bases; nucleotides not matched to a gene: 0. The CDR3: CASSLGDSGELFF. The DNA of the CDR3 is TGCGCCAGCAGCTTGGGGGACAGCGGGGAGCTGTTTTTT.

V and J are TRBV19 and TRBJ1-1; TRBD1 agrees at 8 bases. With 10 bases clipped from V and 5 bases from J, the junction kept 9 bases outside the gene matches. CDR3 length equals 13 residues. Germline V gene sequence: CDR1 LNHDA, CDR2 SQIVND (reference sequence). The CDR3 loop is CATRGQGETEAFF. CDR3 DNA: TGTGCCACCCGCGGACAGGGAGAAACTGAAGCTTTCTTT.

V usage is TRBV7-3 and J usage is TRBJ1-1, with a possible D match to TRBD1 (6 bases). V gave up 4 bases and J gave up 7 bases, with 13 bases separating them. This CDR3 has 13 amino acids. Germline V gives CDR1 SGHTA, CDR2 FQGTGA. This CDR3 reads CASSSTGNGEAFF. CDR3 sequence (DNA): TGTGCCAGCAGCTCCACAGGGAACGGTGAAGCTTTCTTT.